The 15 T cell receptor beta chains in this list originate from one sample, sequenced in a study of blood T cell repertoires in COVID-19. Using immunoSEQ multiplex PCR, the repertoire was profiled, and TCRdb retains in-frame clones only, with some absent. The sample consists of 300,000 to 400,000 clones, about 91% of them appearing once. The sample was peripheral blood. Receptors originate from a woman aged 25-40 years with COVID-19, enrolled during active disease.

The V gene is TRBV5-1, the J gene TRBJ1-1, with unresolved D. Germline V gene sequence: CDR1 SGHRS, CDR2 YFSETQ. V was trimmed by 1 base and J by 1 base, leaving 8 bases between them. The CDR3 contains 14 residues. In nucleotides, the CDR3 is TGCGCCAGCAGCTTGCGAACGGGGAACACTGAAGCTTTCTTT. This encodes CASSLRTGNTEAFF.

The rearrangement uses TRBV6-2 or TRBV6-3 and TRBJ2-5; 8 bases fit TRBD2. CDR3 size: 15 residues. The V gene end was trimmed by 5 bases and the J gene end by 2 bases; junction bases not matched to a gene: 7. The germline CDR1 and CDR2 sequences are MNHEY and SVGEGT. For the CDR3, the DNA is TGTGCCAGCAGTCCCCGACTAGCGAGGCAAGAGACCCAGTACTTC. Its translation is CASSPRLARQETQYF.

The chain couples TRBV6-1 to TRBJ2-6; D is uncertain. The V gene's germline CDR1 is MNHNS and CDR2 SASEGT. This CDR3 has 16 residues. Deletions cut 0 bases from V and 4 bases from J, with 10 bases between. CDR3 in amino acids: CASSEAPRPGANVLTF. In nucleotides, the CDR3 is TGTGCCAGCAGTGAAGCGCCGAGGCCCGGGGCCAACGTCCTGACTTTC.

This chain links TRBV6-6 with TRBJ1-3, with 8 bases lining up with TRBD1. The germline V gene encodes CDR1 MNHNY and CDR2 SVGAGI (reference sequence). The CDR3 runs to 14 residues. With 0 bases clipped from V and 8 bases from J, the junction kept 3 bases outside the gene matches. CDR3 protein: CASSYSRGRDTIYF. For the CDR3, the DNA is TGTGCCAGCAGTTACTCCAGGGGGCGAGACACCATATATTTT.

The chain employs TRBV4-1 and TRBJ2-2; D gene ambiguous. Germline lookup yields CDR1 MGHRA and CDR2 YSYEKL. The CDR3 has 14 amino acids. V lost 2 bases and J 7 bases, leaving 11 bases between the germline ends. CDR3 region: CASSQTATDGELFF. The CDR3 nucleotides read TGCGCCAGCAGCCAAACAGCCACGGACGGGGAGCTGTTTTTT.

V is TRBV19 and J is TRBJ1-1; 7 nucleotides align to TRBD1. This CDR3 spans 11 amino acids. The V and J ends lost 7 bases and 5 bases, in that order; junction bases with no gene match: 1. CDR1 LNHDA and CDR2 SQIVND come from the germline V gene (reference sequence). DNA for the CDR3: TGTGCCAGTATGGGACAGACTGAAGCTTTCTTT. This gives the protein CASMGQTEAFF.

V and J are TRBV19 and TRBJ1-5; TRBD1 is a possible D gene (5 bases). CDR3 length equals 16 residues. V shed 4 bases and J shed 2 bases, with 15 bases lying between them. CDR1 is LNHDA, CDR2 SQIVND, per germline (reference sequence). Here the CDR3 reads CASSTTGGTGNQPQHF. As DNA, the CDR3 is TGTGCCAGTAGTACCACGGGTGGGACTGGCAATCAGCCCCAGCATTTT.

This chain links TRBV7-9 with TRBJ2-2, with 7 bases lining up with TRBD2. This CDR3 is 15 amino acids long. Trimming removed 8 bases from V and 5 bases from J; junction bases left unmatched: 11. Germline CDR1 reads SEHNR; CDR2 reads FQNEAQ (reference sequence). CDR3 bases: TGTGCCAGCCGACCGGGGGGTTCGGGGACCGGGGAGCTGTTTTTT. Translating it yields CASRPGGSGTGELFF.

The chain links TRBV19 to TRBJ1-6; weak D call: TRBD1 (6 bases). Germline CDR1 is LNHDA and CDR2 is SQIVND (reference sequence). The ends were cut back, 7 bases at V and 12 bases at J, with 19 bases in the middle. The CDR3 has 14 amino acids. CDR3 amino acids: CASKQGTPNRPLHF. As DNA, the CDR3 is TGTGCCAGTAAACAGGGCACCCCGAATCGACCCCTCCACTTT.

The rearrangement joins TRBV4-1 to TRBJ2-4, with TRBD1 matching over 12 bases. CDR3 size: 16 residues. The germline V gene encodes CDR1 MGHRA and CDR2 YSYEKL. Unmatched junction bases numbered 8, after V lost 3 bases and J lost 8 bases. The CDR3 sequence is CASSQGQGAWGDIQYF. CDR3 in DNA: TGCGCCAGCAGCCAGGGACAGGGGGCTTGGGGGGACATTCAGTACTTC.

This clone was found many times. Additional DNA sequences in this sample encode the identical CDR3. The V and J genes are TRBV28 and TRBJ2-5; D might be TRBD2 (5 bases). The CDR3 is 12 residues long. The germline V gene encodes CDR1 MDHEN and CDR2 SYDVKM. Trimming took 6 bases from V and 2 from J, leaving 7 bases between them. CDR3 in amino acids: CASRTGQETQYF. The DNA of the CDR3 is TGTGCCAGCAGAACGGGACAAGAGACCCAGTACTTC.

CDR3 amino acids: CASSPGLPSYNEQFF. CDR3 nucleotide sequence: TGTGCCAGCAGTCCGGGACTCCCTTCCTACAATGAGCAGTTCTTC. This chain joins TRBV27 and TRBJ2-1, with a tentative D call TRBD2 (6 bases). The CDR3 is made up of 15 amino acids. V lost 5 bases and J lost 1, with 12 bases in between. From germline, CDR1 is MNHEY and CDR2 SMNVEV (reference sequence).

This clone came up once. The chain is built from TRBV20-1 and TRBJ1-2; no definite D call. Looked up from germline, CDR1 is DFQATT and CDR2 is SNEGSKA (reference sequence). There are 14 residues in the CDR3. V was pared by 3 bases and J by 7 bases, with 18 bases between. This CDR3 is CSASGFEGMRGYTF. As DNA, the CDR3 is TGCAGTGCTAGTGGGTTTGAGGGTATGCGTGGCTACACCTTC.

This clone was seen more than once but under ten times. The chain uses TRBV5-6 and TRBJ2-3; D gene ambiguous. CDR1 and CDR2 (germline): SGHDT, YYEEEE. V was cut by 1 base and J by 3 bases, with 21 bases left in between. The CDR3 is made up of 18 amino acids. DNA of the CDR3: TGTGCCAGCAGCTTGAAATTCGGCGGCGGTTTGGTGACAGATACGCAGTATTTT. Translated, it gives CASSLKFGGGLVTDTQYF.

V and J are TRBV27 and TRBJ2-2; 15 nucleotides match TRBD2. The CDR3 is made up of 19 amino acids. Trimming cost V 5 bases and J 1 base; bases outside gene matches: 8. Germline V CDR1 and CDR2: MNHEY, SMNVEV (reference sequence). The CDR3 loop reads CASSGGTSGGPMNTGELFF. CDR3 sequence (DNA): TGTGCCAGCAGTGGAGGGACTAGCGGGGGGCCCATGAACACCGGGGAGCTGTTTTTT.